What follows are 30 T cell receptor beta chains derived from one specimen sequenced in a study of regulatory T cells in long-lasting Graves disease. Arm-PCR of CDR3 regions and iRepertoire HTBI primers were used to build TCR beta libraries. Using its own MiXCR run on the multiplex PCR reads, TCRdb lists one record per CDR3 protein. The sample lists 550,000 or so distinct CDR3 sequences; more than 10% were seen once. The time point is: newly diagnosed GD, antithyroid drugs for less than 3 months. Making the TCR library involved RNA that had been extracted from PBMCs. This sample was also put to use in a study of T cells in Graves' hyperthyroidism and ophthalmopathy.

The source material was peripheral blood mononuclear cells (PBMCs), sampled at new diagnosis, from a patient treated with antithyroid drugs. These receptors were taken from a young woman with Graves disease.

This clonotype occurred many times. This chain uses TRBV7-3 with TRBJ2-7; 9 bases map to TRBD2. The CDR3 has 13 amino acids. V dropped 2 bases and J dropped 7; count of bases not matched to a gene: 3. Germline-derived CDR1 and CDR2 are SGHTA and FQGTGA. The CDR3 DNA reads TGTGCCAGCAGCTTACTGGCGGGAGGGGAGCAGTACTTC. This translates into CASSLLAGGEQYF.

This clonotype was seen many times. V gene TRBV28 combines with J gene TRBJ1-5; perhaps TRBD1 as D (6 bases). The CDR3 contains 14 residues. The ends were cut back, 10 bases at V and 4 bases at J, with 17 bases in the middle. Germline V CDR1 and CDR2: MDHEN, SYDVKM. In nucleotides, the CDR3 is TGTGCCACTAAACCGGGACACTCAAATCAGCCCCAGCATTTT. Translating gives CATKPGHSNQPQHF.

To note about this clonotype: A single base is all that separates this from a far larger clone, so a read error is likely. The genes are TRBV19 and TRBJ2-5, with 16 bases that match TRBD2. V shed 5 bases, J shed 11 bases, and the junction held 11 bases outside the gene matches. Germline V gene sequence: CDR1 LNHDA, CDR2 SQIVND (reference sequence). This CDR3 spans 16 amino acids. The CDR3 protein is CASSVMGLAGGTEQYF. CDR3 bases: TGTGCCAGTAGTGTGATGGGACTAGCGGGAGGGACTGAGCAGTACTTC.

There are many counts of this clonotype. The CDR3 loop reads CASSQRTGFGAGELFF. For the CDR3, the DNA is TGTGCCAGCAGCCAACGGACAGGGTTTGGGGCCGGGGAGCTGTTTTTT. V is TRBV3-1 and J is TRBJ2-2; 8 bases agree with TRBD1. Germline-derived CDR1 and CDR2 are LGHDT and YNNKEL (reference sequence). This CDR3 spans 16 amino acids. The J segment lost 6 bases and the V segment lost 2 bases, leaving 8 bases of the junction unmatched.

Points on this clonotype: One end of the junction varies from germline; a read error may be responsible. The CDR3 loop is CSAREGGLGKTIYF. The DNA of the CDR3 is TGCAGTGCTAGAGAGGGGGGGCTGGGAAAGACCATATATTTT. The J gene is TRBJ1-3, the V gene TRBV20-1, with a weak D call TRBD1 (6 bases). Germline V gives CDR1 DFQATT, CDR2 SNEGSKA (reference sequence). The CDR3 spans 14 residues.

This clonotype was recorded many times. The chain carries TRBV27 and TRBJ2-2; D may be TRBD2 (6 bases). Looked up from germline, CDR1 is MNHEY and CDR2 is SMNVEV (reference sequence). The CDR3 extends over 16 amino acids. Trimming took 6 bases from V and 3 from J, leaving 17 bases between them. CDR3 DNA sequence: TGTGCCAGCAGCGCCCTTAGCGGAGGGGACACCGGGGAGCTGTTTTTT. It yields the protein CASSALSGGDTGELFF.

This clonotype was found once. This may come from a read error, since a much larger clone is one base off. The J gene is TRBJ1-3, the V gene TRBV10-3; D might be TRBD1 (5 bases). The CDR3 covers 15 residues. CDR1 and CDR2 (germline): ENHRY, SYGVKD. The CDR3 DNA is TGTGCCATTCTTGGTTCCGGGACTAAAGGAAACACCGTATATTTT. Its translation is CAILGSGTKGNTVYF.

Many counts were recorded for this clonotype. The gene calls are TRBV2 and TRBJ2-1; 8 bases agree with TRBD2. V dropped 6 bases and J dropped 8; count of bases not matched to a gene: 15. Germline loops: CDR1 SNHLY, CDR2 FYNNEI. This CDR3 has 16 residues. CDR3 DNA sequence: TGTGCCAGCAGGGGAGAGAGCGGGAGAGCCAACGATGAGCAGTTCTTC. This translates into CASRGESGRANDEQFF.

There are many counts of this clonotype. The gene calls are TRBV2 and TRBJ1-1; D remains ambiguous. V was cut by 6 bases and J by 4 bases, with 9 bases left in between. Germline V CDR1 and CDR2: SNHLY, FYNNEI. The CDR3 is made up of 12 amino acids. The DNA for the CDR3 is TGTGCCAGCAGAGGCGGGAGCACTGAAGCTTTCTTT. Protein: CASRGGSTEAFF.

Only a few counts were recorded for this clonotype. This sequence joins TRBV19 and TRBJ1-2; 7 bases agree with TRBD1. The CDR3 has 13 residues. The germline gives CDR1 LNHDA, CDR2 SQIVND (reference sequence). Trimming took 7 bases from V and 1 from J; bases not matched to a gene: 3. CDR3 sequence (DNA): TGTGCCAGTACGGGACAGTATAACTATGGCTACACCTTC. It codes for CASTGQYNYGYTF.

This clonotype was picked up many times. Here the CDR3 reads CSVVPPGSTEAFF. The CDR3 DNA reads TGCAGCGTTGTACCCCCGGGGAGCACTGAAGCTTTCTTT. This chain joins TRBV29-1 and TRBJ1-1; D is unresolved. This CDR3 has 13 amino acids. The germline gives CDR1 SQVTM, CDR2 ANQGSEA. Trimming took off 4 bases at V and 4 bases at J, with 13 bases between the two ends.

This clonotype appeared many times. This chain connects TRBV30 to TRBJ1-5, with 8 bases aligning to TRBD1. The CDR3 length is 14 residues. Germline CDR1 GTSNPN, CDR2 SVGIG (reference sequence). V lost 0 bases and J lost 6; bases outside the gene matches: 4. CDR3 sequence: CAWSVRQGSQPQHF. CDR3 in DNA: TGTGCCTGGAGTGTTCGACAGGGGAGTCAGCCCCAGCATTTT. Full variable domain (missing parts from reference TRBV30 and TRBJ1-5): SQTIHQWPATLVQPVGSPLSLECTVEGTSNPNLYWYRQAAGRGLQLLFYSVGIGQISSEVPQNLSASRPQDRQFILSSKKLLLSDSGFYLCAWSVRQGSQPQHFGDGTRLSIL.

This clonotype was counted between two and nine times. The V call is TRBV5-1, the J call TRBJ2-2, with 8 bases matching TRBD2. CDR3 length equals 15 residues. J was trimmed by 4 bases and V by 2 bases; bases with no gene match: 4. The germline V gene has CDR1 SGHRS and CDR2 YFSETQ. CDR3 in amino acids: CASSLAGDATGELFF. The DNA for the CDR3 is TGCGCCAGCAGCTTAGCGGGAGATGCCACCGGGGAGCTGTTTTTT.

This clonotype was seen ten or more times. The CDR3: CASSELGLERNTGELFF. DNA of the CDR3: TGTGCCAGCAGTGAATTAGGACTCGAAAGGAACACCGGGGAGCTGTTTTTT. The chain combines TRBV2 with TRBJ2-2; D is perhaps TRBD2 (5 bases). Trimming pared 2 bases from V and 1 base from J, leaving 14 bases between. From germline, CDR1 is SNHLY and CDR2 FYNNEI. This CDR3 comprises 17 residues.

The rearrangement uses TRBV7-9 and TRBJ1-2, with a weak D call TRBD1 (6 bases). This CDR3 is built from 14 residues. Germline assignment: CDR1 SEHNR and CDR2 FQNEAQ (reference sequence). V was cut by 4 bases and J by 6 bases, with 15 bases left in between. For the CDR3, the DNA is TGTGCCAGCAGCTACCTACAGGGAATAGATGGCTACACCTTC. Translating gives CASSYLQGIDGYTF.

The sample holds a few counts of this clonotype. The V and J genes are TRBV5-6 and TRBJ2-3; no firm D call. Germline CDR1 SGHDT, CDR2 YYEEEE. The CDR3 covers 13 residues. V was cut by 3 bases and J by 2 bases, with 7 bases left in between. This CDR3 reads CASSSSNTDTQYF. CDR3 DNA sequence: TGTGCCAGCAGCTCGTCAAACACAGATACGCAGTATTTT.

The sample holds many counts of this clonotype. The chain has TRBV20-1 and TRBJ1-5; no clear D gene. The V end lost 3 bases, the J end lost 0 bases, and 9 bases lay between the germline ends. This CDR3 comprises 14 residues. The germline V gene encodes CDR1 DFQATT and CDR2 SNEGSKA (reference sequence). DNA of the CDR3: TGCAGTGCTAGTTACGGTTTTAGCAATCAGCCCCAGCATTTT. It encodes CSASYGFSNQPQHF.

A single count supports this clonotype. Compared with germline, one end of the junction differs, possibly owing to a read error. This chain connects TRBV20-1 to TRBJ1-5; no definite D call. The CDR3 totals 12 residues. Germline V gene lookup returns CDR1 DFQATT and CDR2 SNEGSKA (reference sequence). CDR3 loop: CSAALSNQPQPF. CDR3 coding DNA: TGCAGTGCTGCCCTGAGCAATCAGCCCCAGCCTTTT.

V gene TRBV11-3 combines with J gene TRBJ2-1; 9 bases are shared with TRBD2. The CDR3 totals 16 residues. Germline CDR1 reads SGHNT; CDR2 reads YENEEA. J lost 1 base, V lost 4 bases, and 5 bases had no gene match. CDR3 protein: CASSYSLAGSYNEQFF. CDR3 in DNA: TGTGCCAGCAGCTATAGTCTAGCGGGATCCTACAATGAGCAGTTCTTC.

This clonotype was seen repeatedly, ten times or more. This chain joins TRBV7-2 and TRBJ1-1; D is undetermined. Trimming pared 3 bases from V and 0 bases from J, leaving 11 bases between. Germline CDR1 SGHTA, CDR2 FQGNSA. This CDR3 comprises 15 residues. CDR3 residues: CASSLTRTVNTEAFF. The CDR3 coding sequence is TGTGCCAGCAGCTTGACTCGGACGGTGAACACTGAAGCTTTCTTT.

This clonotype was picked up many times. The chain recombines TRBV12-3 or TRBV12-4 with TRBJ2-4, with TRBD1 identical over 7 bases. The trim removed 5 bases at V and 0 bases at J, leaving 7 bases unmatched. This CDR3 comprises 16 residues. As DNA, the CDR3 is TGTGCCAGCAGTCACCCGGGACAGCTAGCCAAAAACATTCAGTACTTC. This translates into CASSHPGQLAKNIQYF.

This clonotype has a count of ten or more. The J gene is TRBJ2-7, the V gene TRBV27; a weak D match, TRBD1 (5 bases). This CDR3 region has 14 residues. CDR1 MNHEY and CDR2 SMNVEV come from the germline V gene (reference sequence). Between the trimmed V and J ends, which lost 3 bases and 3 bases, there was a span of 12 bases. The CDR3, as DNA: TGTGCCAGCAGTTTTTCAGGGCTTTACTACGAGCAGTACTTC. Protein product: CASSFSGLYYEQYF.

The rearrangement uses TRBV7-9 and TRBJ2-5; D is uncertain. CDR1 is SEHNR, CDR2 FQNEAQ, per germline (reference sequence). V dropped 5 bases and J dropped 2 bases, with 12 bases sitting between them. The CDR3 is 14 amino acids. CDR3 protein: CASSRPTGQETQYF. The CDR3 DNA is TGTGCCAGCAGCCGACCGACTGGACAAGAGACCCAGTACTTC. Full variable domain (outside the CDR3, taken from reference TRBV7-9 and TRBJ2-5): DTGVSQNPRHKITKRGQNVTFRCDPISEHNRLYWYRQTLGQGPEFLTYFQNEAQLEKSRLLSDRFSAERPKGSFSTLEIQRTEQGDSAMYLCASSRPTGQETQYFGPGTRLLVL.

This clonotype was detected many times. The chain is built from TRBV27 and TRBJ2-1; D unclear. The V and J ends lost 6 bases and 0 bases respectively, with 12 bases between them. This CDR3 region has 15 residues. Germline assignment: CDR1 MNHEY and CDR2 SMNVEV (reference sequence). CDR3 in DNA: TGTGCCAGCAGCGACCGCCTGAGCTCCTACAATGAGCAGTTCTTC. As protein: CASSDRLSSYNEQFF.

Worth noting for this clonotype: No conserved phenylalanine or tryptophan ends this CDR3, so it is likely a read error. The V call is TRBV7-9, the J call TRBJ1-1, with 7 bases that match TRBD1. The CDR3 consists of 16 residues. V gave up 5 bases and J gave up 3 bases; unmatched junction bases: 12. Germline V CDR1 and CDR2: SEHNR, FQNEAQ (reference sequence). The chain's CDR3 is CASSRKPGGADTEAFS. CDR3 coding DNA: TGTGCCAGCAGCCGCAAACCAGGGGGAGCGGACACTGAAGCTTTCTCT.

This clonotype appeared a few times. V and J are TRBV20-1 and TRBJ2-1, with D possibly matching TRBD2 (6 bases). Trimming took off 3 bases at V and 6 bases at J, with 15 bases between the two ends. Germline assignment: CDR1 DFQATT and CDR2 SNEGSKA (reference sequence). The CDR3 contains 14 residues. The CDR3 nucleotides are TGCAGTGCTAGTTCGGGGAGGTTACGCAATGAGCAGTTCTTC. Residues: CSASSGRLRNEQFF.

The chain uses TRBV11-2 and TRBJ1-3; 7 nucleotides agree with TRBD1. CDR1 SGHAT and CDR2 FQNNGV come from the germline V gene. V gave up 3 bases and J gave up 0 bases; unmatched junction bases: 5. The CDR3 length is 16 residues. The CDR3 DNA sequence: TGTGCCAGCAGCTTGGGACAGCGAAACTCTGGAAACACCATATATTTT. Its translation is CASSLGQRNSGNTIYF.

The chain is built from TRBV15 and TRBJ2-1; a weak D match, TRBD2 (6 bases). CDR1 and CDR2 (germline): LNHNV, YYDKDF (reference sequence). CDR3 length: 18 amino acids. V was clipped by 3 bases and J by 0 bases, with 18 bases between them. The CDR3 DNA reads TGTGCCACCAGCAGCCTGGAGGGAGACCCTTACTCCTACAATGAGCAGTTCTTC. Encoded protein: CATSSLEGDPYSYNEQFF.

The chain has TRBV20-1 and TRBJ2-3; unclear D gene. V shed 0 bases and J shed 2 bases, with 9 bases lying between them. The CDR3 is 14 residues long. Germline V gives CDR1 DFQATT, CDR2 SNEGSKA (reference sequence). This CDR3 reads CSARDRGTTDTQYF. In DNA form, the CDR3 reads TGCAGTGCTAGAGATCGCGGTACCACAGATACGCAGTATTTT.

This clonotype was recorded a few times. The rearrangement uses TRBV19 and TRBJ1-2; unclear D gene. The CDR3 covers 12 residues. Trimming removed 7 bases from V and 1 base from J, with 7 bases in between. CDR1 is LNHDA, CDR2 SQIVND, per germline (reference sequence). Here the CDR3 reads CASIGVNYGYTF. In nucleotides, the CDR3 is TGTGCCAGTATCGGGGTTAACTATGGCTACACCTTC.